The next 9 T cell receptor beta chains were all read from a single sample in a study of cytomegalovirus exposure and HLA in healthy donors. In the PCR, 60 Vbeta and 13 Jbeta primers were used. Produced via immunoSEQ multiplex PCR; TCRdb's table is partial and in-frame only. The sample yields over 200,000 clones, 75% to 90% seen once. Source material: PBMCs. All receptors come from a young woman in good health and CMV-seronegative.

V is TRBV27 and J is TRBJ2-5; 9 bases are a match to TRBD2. The CDR3 is 17 residues long. Germline trimming cut 5 bases from V and 5 bases from J; bases unmatched to any gene: 15. Germline V lookup: CDR1 MNHEY, CDR2 SMNVEV (reference sequence). The CDR3 DNA reads as TGTGCCAGCAGTACTATCGTGGGGCGGGAGGGCCTCGAGACCCAGTACTTC. It encodes CASSTIVGREGLETQYF.

This chain links TRBV5-8 with TRBJ2-3, with D perhaps matching TRBD2 (5 bases). Trimming left V 2 bases short and J 4 bases short, with 14 bases between. This CDR3 has 15 residues. Germline V gives CDR1 SGHTS, CDR2 YDEGEE. CDR3 region: CASSFPGSMADTQYF. CDR3 sequence (DNA): TGTGCCAGCAGCTTTCCTGGGAGTATGGCAGATACGCAGTATTTT.

The chain is built from TRBV2 and TRBJ1-5, with 12 positions matching TRBD1. V was pared by 7 bases and J by 5 bases, with 3 bases of the junction left unmatched. The V gene's germline CDR1 is SNHLY and CDR2 FYNNEI. The CDR3 is 14 amino acids. Here the CDR3 DNA reads TGTGCCAGCAAGGGACAGGGGGCCTATCAGCCCCAGCATTTT. As protein: CASKGQGAYQPQHF.

This chain joins TRBV6-5 and TRBJ1-1; 7 positions match TRBD1. This CDR3 is built from 13 residues. The germline CDR1 and CDR2 sequences are MNHEY and SVGAGI. Germline trimming cut 5 bases from V and 7 bases from J; bases unmatched to any gene: 7. The CDR3 sequence: CASSQGQRLEAFF. DNA of the CDR3: TGTGCCAGCAGTCAGGGACAGCGGCTTGAAGCTTTCTTT.

V usage is TRBV11-3 and J usage is TRBJ1-2; TRBD1 is a possible D gene (5 bases). V was cut by 4 bases and J by 3 bases, with 18 bases left in between. Germline values: CDR1 SGHNT, CDR2 YENEEA. The CDR3 has 16 amino acids. The CDR3 nucleotides read TGTGCCAGCAGCTCCAGGGATCGGAACTTTGACTATGGCTACACCTTC. Protein: CASSSRDRNFDYGYTF.

The chain employs TRBV19 and TRBJ1-2; 7 bases map to TRBD1. Germline trimming cut 6 bases from V and 8 bases from J; bases unmatched to any gene: 9. Germline V gene sequence: CDR1 LNHDA, CDR2 SQIVND (reference sequence). The CDR3 consists of 13 residues. CDR3 sequence reads: CASSEQGLPGYTF. As DNA, the CDR3 is TGTGCCAGTAGCGAACAGGGGCTTCCGGGCTACACCTTC.

Comments on this clone: This specimen includes other DNA sequences encoding the same CDR3. V gene TRBV4-1 combines with J gene TRBJ2-7, with 7 bases aligning to TRBD1. The germline gives CDR1 MGHRA, CDR2 YSYEKL. The V segment lost 1 base and the J segment 2 bases; nucleotides outside the gene matches: 5. The CDR3 extends over 15 amino acids. CDR3 bases: TGCGCCAGCAGCCAAGCAACCGGGACAGCCTACGAGCAGTACTTC. This codes for CASSQATGTAYEQYF.

The chain combines TRBV5-4 with TRBJ1-1; D possibly corresponds to TRBD1 (5 bases). Germline values: CDR1 SGHNT, CDR2 YYREEE (reference sequence). The V gene lost 0 bases and the J gene lost 1 base, with 10 bases spanning the gap. CDR3 length: 15 amino acids. This CDR3 is CASSLVLRENTEAFF. CDR3 bases: TGTGCCAGCAGCTTGGTTCTCAGGGAGAACACTGAAGCTTTCTTT. Full variable domain (outside the CDR3, taken from reference TRBV5-4 and TRBJ1-1): ETGVTQSPTHLIKTRGQQVTLRCSSQSGHNTVSWYQQALGQGPQFIFQYYREEENGRGNFPPRFSGLQFPNYSSELNVNALELDDSALYLCASSLVLRENTEAFFGQGTRLTVV.

The V gene is TRBV7-3, the J gene TRBJ2-7; the match to TRBD1 covers 12 bases. CDR3 length equals 15 residues. The germline V gene has CDR1 SGHTA and CDR2 FQGTGA. Unmatched junction bases numbered 12, after V lost 5 bases and J lost 10 bases. CDR3 amino acids: CASSVGGTGGYLQYF. The CDR3, as DNA: TGTGCCAGCAGCGTGGGGGGGACAGGGGGCTACTTACAGTACTTC.